This T cell receptor (beta chain) was sequenced during a study of CD8 T cells in Susac syndrome. Germline values: CDR1 SQVTM, CDR2 ANQGSEA. The germline V and J ends were trimmed by 3 bases and 1 base, with 18 bases remaining between them. This CDR3 is built from 16 residues. Random hexamers were used to reverse transcribe an amount of about 0.45 to 1 ug RNA. immunoSEQ multiplex PCR amplified TCR beta CDR3 across 54 Vbeta, 13 Jbeta. One entry per CDR3 protein, called by TCRdb with MiXCR from the immunoSEQ multiplex PCR reads. The repertoire holds around 79,000 distinct CDR3 sequences, with over 85% as singletons. Blood CD8+ and CD4+ T cells underwent high-throughput TCR beta sequencing. The multiple sclerosis control cohort comprised treatment-naive individuals presenting with stable or active relapsing-remitting disease. In contrast to the negatively isolated CD8+ and CD4+ T cells, TEMRA cells were FACS-enriched.

The TCR originated in a human donor with multiple sclerosis. The V call is TRBV29-1, the J call TRBJ1-2, with D possibly matching TRBD1 (5 bases). Sequenced material: CD8+ T cells from PBMCs. CDR3 in amino acids: CSVDYPGGSLNYGYTF. DNA for the CDR3: TGCAGCGTTGACTACCCTGGGGGTTCTCTTAACTATGGCTACACCTTC. Supplemented by reference TRBV29-1 and TRBJ1-2, the full variable domain reads SAVISQKPSRDICQRGTSLTIQCQVDSQVTMMFWYRQQPGQSLTLIATANQGSEATYESGFVIDKFPISRPNLTFSTLTVSNMSPEDSSIYLCSVDYPGGSLNYGYTFGSGTRLTVV.